The next 30 T cell receptor beta chains were all read from a single sample in a study of blood T cells in healthy people across ages. PCR was performed a second time for about 6 to 11 cycles using a sample-barcoded 5' primer and a J-beta primer mix. A single record per CDR3 protein comes from TCRdb applying MiXCR to the 5' RACE reads. This table holds fewer than 1 million distinct CDR3 sequences, 44% found once. Material: blood. The receptors were gathered from a man aged 55 to 70 in good health.

The gene calls are TRBV18 and TRBJ2-1, with TRBD2 matching over 10 bases. In germline, CDR1 is KGHSH, CDR2 LQKENI. This CDR3 is 15 amino acids long. The J segment lost 6 bases and the V segment lost 4 bases, leaving 6 bases of the junction unmatched. The chain's CDR3 is CASSQEGLATNEQFF. The CDR3 DNA reads as TGTGCCAGCTCACAGGAGGGACTAGCGACCAATGAGCAGTTCTTC.

The CDR3 DNA reads as TGTGCCAGCAGCCCCGGAGCGGACCCAGATACGCAGTATTTT. Translation: CASSPGADPDTQYF. V gene TRBV5-6 combines with J gene TRBJ2-3, with D possibly TRBD2 on 5 matching bases. Deletions cut 4 bases from V and 4 bases from J, with 13 bases between. Germline CDR1 is SGHDT and CDR2 is YYEEEE. The CDR3 extends over 14 amino acids.

This clonotype was detected only a few times. This rearrangement joins TRBV5-1 to TRBJ2-7; no reliable D call. V shed 0 bases and J shed 1 base, with 11 bases lying between them. The length of the CDR3 is 15 residues. Germline V CDR1 and CDR2: SGHRS, YFSETQ. CDR3 in DNA: TGCGCCAGCAGCTTGGTGCCAGGTACTTCCTACGAGCAGTACTTC. Amino acid sequence: CASSLVPGTSYEQYF.

This clonotype was observed a few times. V gene TRBV7-2 combines with J gene TRBJ2-5; 11 bases are a match to TRBD2. Germline CDR1 and CDR2: SGHTA and FQGNSA. This CDR3 spans 16 amino acids. V lost 3 bases to trimming and J lost 5 bases; unmatched junction nucleotides: 8. CDR3 amino acids: CASSFIVAGGRETQYF. In DNA, the CDR3 is TGTGCCAGCAGCTTTATAGTAGCGGGGGGGCGTGAGACCCAGTACTTC.

The V gene is TRBV5-1, the J gene TRBJ2-7; possibly TRBD2 for D (6 bases). V was clipped by 5 bases and J by 3 bases, with 15 bases between them. Germline CDR1 reads SGHRS; CDR2 reads YFSETQ. The CDR3 runs to 14 residues. In DNA form, the CDR3 reads TGCGCCAGCAGGAATGCCCAGGGAGGCTACGAGCAGTACTTC. The encoded protein is CASRNAQGGYEQYF.

The sample holds a few counts of this clonotype. The chain uses TRBV12-3 or TRBV12-4 and TRBJ1-2; D unclear. This CDR3 region has 13 residues. V lost 7 bases and J lost 3, with 12 bases in between. CDR3 in amino acids: CASNNQGYYGYTF. The CDR3 bases are TGTGCCAGCAACAACCAAGGATACTATGGCTACACCTTC.

A word on this clonotype: This may stem from a read error, because a much larger clone lies one nucleotide away. This rearrangement joins TRBV29-1 to TRBJ2-1, with D unresolved. There are 16 residues in the CDR3. Looked up from germline, CDR1 is SQVTM and CDR2 is ANQGSEA. With 5 bases removed from V and 0 bases from J, the gap between germline ends came to 17 bases. In DNA form, the CDR3 reads TGCAGCGTTACCTCCCCGGACGGAAACTCCTACAATGAGCAGTTCTTC. Its translation: CSVTSPDGNSYNEQFF.

The chain carries TRBV24-1 and TRBJ2-2; TRBD1 agrees at 12 bases. The germline CDR1 and CDR2 sequences are KGHDR and SFDVKD. The CDR3 totals 16 residues. V trimming: 4 bases; J trimming: 6 bases; junction bases outside the gene matches: 5. CDR3 region: CATSDKGQGAAGELFF. CDR3 coding DNA: TGTGCCACCAGTGACAAGGGACAGGGGGCGGCCGGGGAGCTGTTTTTT.

The chain is built from TRBV4-3 and TRBJ2-3; 7 bases agree with TRBD1. Germline values: CDR1 LGHNA, CDR2 YSLEER. The V segment lost 5 bases and the J segment 2 bases; nucleotides outside the gene matches: 7. The CDR3 totals 15 residues. In DNA form, the CDR3 reads TGCGCCAGCAGCGCCCGGGACAGATTCACAGATACGCAGTATTTT. This codes for CASSARDRFTDTQYF.

Only a few counts were recorded for this clonotype. The chain joins TRBV7-9 to TRBJ1-1; possibly TRBD1 for D (5 bases). This CDR3 comprises 13 residues. The germline V gene encodes CDR1 SEHNR and CDR2 FQNEAQ (reference sequence). V shed 3 bases and J shed 7 bases, with 12 bases lying between them. The CDR3 DNA sequence: TGTGCCAGCAGCTTGTCTGGGACCCGTGAAGCTTTCTTT. This translates into CASSLSGTREAFF.

A note on this clonotype: The junction departs from the called germline gene at one end, perhaps through a read error. V and J are TRBV12-3 or TRBV12-4 and TRBJ2-3; D gene unclear. The CDR3 is 11 amino acids. CDR3 DNA: TGTGCCAGCAGTTTTATGGATACGCGGTATTTT. This codes for CASSFMDTRYF.

The CDR3 sequence is CASRTSGDWNEQFF. Here the CDR3 DNA reads TGTGCCAGCAGGACTAGCGGGGATTGGAATGAGCAGTTCTTC. The V and J genes are TRBV12-3 or TRBV12-4 and TRBJ2-1; 11 bases match TRBD2. Unmatched junction bases numbered 5, after V lost 6 bases and J lost 7 bases. The CDR3 is 14 amino acids.

The V call is TRBV7-9, the J call TRBJ1-4; 8 bases match TRBD1. Losses at the gene ends were 5 bases for V and 6 bases for J; bases not matched to a gene: 8. The CDR3 is made up of 15 amino acids. CDR1 SEHNR and CDR2 FQNEAQ come from the germline V gene (reference sequence). CDR3 DNA sequence: TGTGCCAGCAGCCATCCGGGACAGGAGTATGAAAAACTGTTTTTT. This gives the protein CASSHPGQEYEKLFF.

J is TRBJ2-3 and V is TRBV9; tentative D call: TRBD2 (6 bases). V lost 0 bases to trimming and J lost 1 base, with 9 bases between them. Germline V gene lookup returns CDR1 SGDLS and CDR2 YYNGEE. The CDR3 has 15 residues. The CDR3 bases are TGTGCCAGCAGCGTAGATAGCGGAGGCACAGATACGCAGTATTTT. Its protein product is CASSVDSGGTDTQYF. Variable domain in full (rest from reference TRBV9 and TRBJ2-3): DSGVTQTPKHLITATGQRVTLRCSPRSGDLSVYWYQQSLDQGLQFLIQYYNGEERAKGNILERFSAQQFPDLHSELNLSSLELGDSALYFCASSVDSGGTDTQYFGPGTRLTVL.

This chain links TRBV28 with TRBJ1-6; 8 positions match TRBD1. The germline V gene has CDR1 MDHEN and CDR2 SYDVKM. The CDR3 contains 14 residues. The V and J ends lost 5 bases and 7 bases, in that order; junction bases with no gene match: 4. This CDR3 reads CASSQQGDNSPLHF. The CDR3 DNA reads as TGTGCCAGCAGTCAACAGGGGGACAATTCACCCCTCCACTTT.

Comment on this clonotype: Relative to the germline gene, one junction end is altered; a read error may explain this. J is TRBJ1-1 and V is TRBV7-2; 8 nucleotides line up with TRBD1. Germline values: CDR1 SGHTA, CDR2 FQGNSA. The CDR3 has 15 amino acids. The chain's CDR3 is CAGSTTGGIYTEAFF. The CDR3 bases are TGTGCCGGCAGCACAACAGGGGGTATATACACTGAAGCTTTCTTT.

The chain recombines TRBV25-1 with TRBJ2-5; perhaps TRBD2 as D (5 bases). The length of the CDR3 is 16 residues. Germline lookup yields CDR1 MGHDK and CDR2 SYGVNS. V was clipped by 5 bases and J by 3 bases, with 19 bases between them. CDR3 region: CASSSPSTSGEETQYF. The CDR3 DNA is TGTGCCAGCAGTTCCCCCTCGACCAGCGGCGAAGAGACCCAGTACTTC.

This clonotype appeared a few times. The rearrangement links TRBV29-1 to TRBJ1-1; a possible D gene is TRBD1 (6 bases). Looked up from germline, CDR1 is SQVTM and CDR2 is ANQGSEA. The ends were cut back, 6 bases at V and 10 bases at J, with 24 bases in the middle. The CDR3 length is 14 residues. DNA for the CDR3: TGCAGCGTGCGTCCGGGACCAGGGGCTCAAGGAGCTTTCTTT. Protein: CSVRPGPGAQGAFF.

The chain couples TRBV7-6 to TRBJ2-1, with 7 positions matching TRBD2. V shed 1 base and J 2 bases; nucleotides not matched to a gene: 5. Germline lookup yields CDR1 SGHVS and CDR2 FNYEAQ. This CDR3 has 16 amino acids. The CDR3 nucleotides are TGTGCCAGCAGCTTAGTGGGGGGGACGACCTACAATGAGCAGTTCTTC. Encoded protein: CASSLVGGTTYNEQFF.

J is TRBJ2-1 and V is TRBV11-2; D ambiguous. CDR1 and CDR2 from the germline V gene are SGHAT and FQNNGV. With 1 base removed from V and 7 bases from J, the gap between germline ends came to 11 bases. This CDR3 is built from 14 residues. The CDR3 nucleotides read TGTGCCAGCAGCTTAGGGTCCTCTGGGAATGAGCAGTTCTTC. Protein sequence: CASSLGSSGNEQFF.

There are many counts of this clonotype. The rearrangement joins TRBV7-8 to TRBJ2-7; D perhaps matches TRBD2 (5 bases). The germline V gene encodes CDR1 SGHVS and CDR2 FQNEAQ. This CDR3 spans 13 amino acids. V shed 1 base and J shed 12 bases, with 16 bases lying between them. The CDR3 is CASSLGRWGALYF. CDR3 sequence (DNA): TGTGCCAGCAGCTTAGGTAGATGGGGAGCACTGTACTTC.

The chain has TRBV20-1 and TRBJ2-5, with D perhaps matching TRBD2 (6 bases). This CDR3 has 17 amino acids. Germline-derived CDR1 and CDR2 are DFQATT and SNEGSKA (reference sequence). The V and J ends lost 3 bases and 0 bases respectively, with 20 bases between them. The CDR3, as DNA: TGCAGTGCTAGTGGGGTCGACTGGGGCGGGGACCAAGAGACCCAGTACTTC. Translating it yields CSASGVDWGGDQETQYF.

The V and J genes are TRBV10-3 and TRBJ1-2; perhaps TRBD1 as D (5 bases). Germline V gene sequence: CDR1 ENHRY, CDR2 SYGVKD. Trimming shortened V by 0 bases and J by 4 bases, and 15 bases separated the two germline ends. The CDR3 is 16 amino acids. The CDR3 loop reads CAISESGGARSYGYTF. The CDR3 DNA is TGTGCCATCAGTGAGTCTGGGGGAGCCCGCTCCTATGGCTACACCTTC.

The chain employs TRBV6-5 and TRBJ1-2; D ambiguous. The germline V and J ends were trimmed by 6 bases and 4 bases, with 21 bases remaining between them. The CDR3 has 16 residues. Per germline, CDR1 MNHEY and CDR2 SVGAGI. CDR3 protein: CASRDFPYGGGYGYTF. The CDR3, as DNA: TGTGCCAGCAGGGATTTCCCCTACGGCGGAGGCTATGGCTACACCTTC.

This clonotype was recorded a few times. The chain joins TRBV7-2 to TRBJ2-5, with 10 nucleotides matching TRBD2. Germline V gives CDR1 SGHTA, CDR2 FQGNSA. This CDR3 spans 16 amino acids. Germline trimming cut 3 bases from V and 0 bases from J; bases unmatched to any gene: 4. The CDR3 DNA sequence: TGTGCCAGCAGCTTTTATAGCGGGGGGTACCAAGAGACCCAGTACTTC. Translation gives CASSFYSGGYQETQYF.

About this clonotype: A much larger clonotype is one base distant, so this may be a read error. The chain links TRBV28 to TRBJ2-5; D not certain. The end of the DNA is better explained by TRBJ2-7, so the J call may be wrong. The CDR3 totals 12 residues. Germline V CDR1 and CDR2: MDHEN, SYDVKM. Here the CDR3 DNA reads TGTGCCGGCAGTCCTGGAAGGTACGAGCAGTACTTC. This encodes CAGSPGRYEQYF.

The DNA for the CDR3 is TGTGCCAATTCAGACGGCCCCGGAGAGACCCAGTACTTC. This translates into CANSDGPGETQYF. The chain recombines TRBV18 with TRBJ2-5, with no clear D. This CDR3 contains 13 residues. Trimming removed 10 bases at V and 4 bases at J, with 16 bases between. The germline CDR1 and CDR2 sequences are KGHSH and LQKENI.

This clonotype was seen at least ten times. The chain combines TRBV24-1 with TRBJ2-1, with 10 bases identical to TRBD1. The germline V gene has CDR1 KGHDR and CDR2 SFDVKD. The CDR3 runs 14 residues. The trim removed 4 bases at V and 12 bases at J, leaving 8 bases unmatched. Here the CDR3 DNA reads TGTGCCACCAGTGACACGGACAGGGGGAAGGGGCAGTTCTTC. It encodes CATSDTDRGKGQFF.

V gene TRBV2 combines with J gene TRBJ2-7; D is unclear. TRBJ2-5 explains the end of the DNA better; the J call may be wrong. CDR3 length: 14 amino acids. In germline, CDR1 is SNHLY, CDR2 FYNNEI. CDR3 residues: CASKTGETQETQYF. The CDR3 DNA reads as TGTGCCAGCAAAACGGGCGAAACTCAAGAGACCCAGTACTTC.

This chain joins TRBV20-1 and TRBJ2-7; the D gene is possibly TRBD1 (7 bases). The CDR3 is 13 residues long. Germline assignment: CDR1 DFQATT and CDR2 SNEGSKA (reference sequence). V was pared by 3 bases and J by 5 bases, with 14 bases between. The chain's CDR3 is CSARAGGLDEQYF. CDR3 DNA: TGCAGTGCTAGGGCAGGGGGGCTCGACGAGCAGTACTTC.